This T cell receptor beta chain derives from a study of shared clonotypes between healthy human individuals. Overall study: Three plates were used per donor for CD4 naive, three for CD4 memory, two for CD8 naive and one for CD8 memory.

Partitioning of CD4+ cells yielded a CD45RA+ naive subset and a CD45RA-negative memory subset. Profiling relied on immunoSEQ multiplex PCR, and the TCRdb table lists in-frame clones only, not all of them. The table lists about 2.3 million clones, around 93% of them singletons. The CDR3 spans 14 residues. V shed 1 base and J shed 4 bases, with 11 bases lying between them. Germline CDR1 and CDR2: LGHNA and YNFKEQ. Sequenced: naive CD4+ T cells from PBMCs. The subset here: CD45RA+ positively selected. V and J are TRBV4-2 and TRBJ2-7; D gene uncertain. The source of this sequence is a man aged 18 to 30 in good health. Some clones in this sample may be carry-over from other donors' samples. CDR3 nucleotide sequence: TGTGCCAGCAGCCAAGCCGTCAGTAAATACGAGCAGTACTTC. This sequence encodes CASSQAVSKYEQYF.